A single sample is the source of the 25 T cell receptor beta chains below, sequenced in a study of beta chain features in type 1 diabetes. The sequenced template was cDNA made from the entire isolated RNA. Measured with immunoSEQ multiplex PCR; TCRdb has only the in-frame clones, and not every one. The profile covers a few hundred thousand clones, with 25% to 30% appearing a single time and roughly 4% taken by the ten largest. Input material: central memory CD4+ T cells from blood. These receptors came from a man aged 25 to 40 in good health.

The chain employs TRBV9 and TRBJ1-2; tentative D call: TRBD1 (6 bases). Trimming cost V 4 bases and J 7 bases, with 17 bases left between them. From germline, CDR1 is SGDLS and CDR2 YYNGEE. CDR3 length equals 14 residues. In nucleotides, the CDR3 is TGTGCCAGCAGCCCACCTGGGGGGGCCGGTGGCTACACCTTC. Amino acids: CASSPPGGAGGYTF. The whole variable domain, remainder taken from reference TRBV9 and TRBJ1-2, is DSGVTQTPKHLITATGQRVTLRCSPRSGDLSVYWYQQSLDQGLQFLIQYYNGEERAKGNILERFSAQQFPDLHSELNLSSLELGDSALYFCASSPPGGAGGYTFGSGTRLTVV.

This chain links TRBV7-2 with TRBJ2-1, with D uncertain. Trimming removed 3 bases from V and 13 bases from J, with 16 bases in between. The CDR3 has 13 amino acids. Germline V gene data show CDR1 as SGHTA and CDR2 as FQGNSA. CDR3 protein: CASSLADTVVQFF. In DNA form, the CDR3 reads TGTGCCAGCAGCTTGGCTGACACCGTCGTTCAGTTCTTC.

This clone was picked up a small number of times. V gene TRBV7-9 combines with J gene TRBJ2-7; 10 bases fit TRBD1. With 7 bases clipped from V and 4 bases from J, the junction kept 7 bases outside the gene matches. Looked up from germline, CDR1 is SEHNR and CDR2 is FQNEAQ (reference sequence). The CDR3 contains 14 residues. The CDR3 nucleotides are TGTGCCAGCACCCGGACAGGGGGAGTTTACGAGCAGTACTTC. As protein: CASTRTGGVYEQYF.

The rearrangement joins TRBV5-1 to TRBJ2-7, with D possibly matching TRBD2 (6 bases). Germline V gives CDR1 SGHRS, CDR2 YFSETQ. This CDR3 has 14 residues. The V and J ends lost 4 bases and 1 base respectively, with 12 bases between them. Here the CDR3 reads CASSRDLLSYEQYF. CDR3 coding DNA: TGCGCCAGCAGCCGGGACTTGTTGTCCTACGAGCAGTACTTC. Full variable domain (missing parts from reference TRBV5-1 and TRBJ2-7): KAGVTQTPRYLIKTRGQQVTLSCSPISGHRSVSWYQQTPGQGLQFLFEYFSETQRNKGNFPGRFSGRQFSNSRSEMNVSTLELGDSALYLCASSRDLLSYEQYFGPGTRLTVT.

The rearrangement uses TRBV19 and TRBJ2-7; D is possibly TRBD1 (6 bases). The CDR3 consists of 13 residues. Trimming removed 5 bases from V and 5 bases from J, with 13 bases in between. In germline, CDR1 is LNHDA, CDR2 SQIVND (reference sequence). The CDR3 sequence: CASSSTGWNEQYF. In nucleotides, the CDR3 is TGTGCCAGTAGTTCTACAGGGTGGAACGAGCAGTACTTC.

A few counts support this clone. The V and J genes are TRBV28 and TRBJ2-1, with 9 bases matching TRBD2. In germline, CDR1 is MDHEN, CDR2 SYDVKM. There are 13 residues in the CDR3. J gave up 6 bases and V 6 bases, and 3 bases lay outside the gene matches. The CDR3 protein is CASRMTSGNEQFF. The CDR3 DNA follows: TGTGCCAGCAGGATGACTAGCGGCAATGAGCAGTTCTTC.

The chain links TRBV6-6 to TRBJ2-7; possible D gene TRBD2, 6 bases. In germline, CDR1 is MNHNY, CDR2 SVGAGI (reference sequence). CDR3 size: 14 residues. V was cut by 7 bases and J by 7 bases, with 20 bases left in between. The CDR3 coding sequence is TGTGCCAGCAACTCAGCGGGCTCCACGGGGGAGCAGTACTTC. This codes for CASNSAGSTGEQYF.

This clone was observed a handful of times. The rearrangement uses TRBV6-6 and TRBJ2-5; perhaps TRBD1 as D (8 bases). The CDR3 length is 14 residues. V dropped 4 bases and J dropped 5 bases, with 14 bases sitting between them. Germline V lookup: CDR1 MNHNY, CDR2 SVGAGI (reference sequence). DNA for the CDR3: TGTGCCAGCAGTTTTGGACAGGGAGGGGAGACCCAGTACTTC. This gives the protein CASSFGQGGETQYF.

The chain joins TRBV9 to TRBJ2-3, with 7 bases lining up with TRBD2. V lost 4 bases to trimming and J lost 3 bases; unmatched junction nucleotides: 11. Germline V CDR1 and CDR2: SGDLS, YYNGEE. This CDR3 spans 16 amino acids. The DNA for the CDR3 is TGTGCCAGCAGCTCTAGTGGCGGGGGTCGAACAGATACGCAGTATTTT. This translates into CASSSSGGGRTDTQYF.

J is TRBJ2-3 and V is TRBV7-2; maybe TRBD2 (6 bases). The germline V gene encodes CDR1 SGHTA and CDR2 FQGNSA. V was cut by 1 base and J by 0 bases, with 11 bases left in between. The CDR3 length is 16 residues. The CDR3 region has the DNA TGTGCCAGCAGCTTAGGGCTCGGGAGAAGCACAGATACGCAGTATTTT. This translates into CASSLGLGRSTDTQYF.

This clone has a handful of counts. The chain links TRBV18 to TRBJ2-6; D gene uncertain. The V and J ends lost 3 bases and 4 bases respectively, with 13 bases between them. The CDR3 contains 16 residues. Germline CDR1 KGHSH, CDR2 LQKENI. The CDR3 reads CASSPRTSAGANVLTF. DNA of the CDR3: TGTGCCAGCTCACCCCGGACGTCTGCAGGGGCCAACGTCCTGACTTTC.

The V gene is TRBV6-5, the J gene TRBJ1-6, with 8 bases aligning to TRBD1. Germline V lookup: CDR1 MNHEY, CDR2 SVGAGI. This CDR3 comprises 16 residues. V lost 3 bases to trimming and J lost 7 bases; unmatched junction nucleotides: 8. The CDR3 nucleotides read TGTGCCAGCAGTTATATTACAGGGGGAGGGAATTCACCCCTCCACTTT. It codes for CASSYITGGGNSPLHF.

The chain combines TRBV30 with TRBJ2-2; TRBD2 is a possible D gene (6 bases). Germline V gene data show CDR1 as GTSNPN and CDR2 as SVGIG (reference sequence). This CDR3 region has 17 residues. The CDR3 nucleotides read TGTGCTCGGAGCGCGGGACGCGTGGTGGGAGTGGCCGGGGAGCTGTTTTTT. Its protein is CARSAGRVVGVAGELFF.

The chain joins TRBV15 to TRBJ2-1, with D unclear. The germline gives CDR1 LNHNV, CDR2 YYDKDF (reference sequence). The CDR3 length is 16 residues. V was cut by 2 bases and J by 0 bases, with 11 bases left in between. In DNA form, the CDR3 reads TGTGCCACCAGCAGACAGACCACCAGCTCCTACAATGAGCAGTTCTTC. Translation gives CATSRQTTSSYNEQFF.

This clone was picked up a small number of times. The chain joins TRBV29-1 to TRBJ1-2; D is undetermined. Trimming cost V 2 bases and J 1 base, with 8 bases left between them. This CDR3 has 13 amino acids. Germline CDR1 SQVTM, CDR2 ANQGSEA. The CDR3 DNA is TGCAGCGTTGAAATCCTGATTAACTATGGCTACACCTTC. The encoded protein is CSVEILINYGYTF.

In this sample, this clone turned up a few times. The rearrangement uses TRBV7-2 and TRBJ1-5, with D possibly matching TRBD1 (5 bases). V shed 1 base and J shed 6 bases, with 19 bases lying between them. CDR3 length: 17 amino acids. Germline V gene lookup returns CDR1 SGHTA and CDR2 FQGNSA. CDR3: CASSLGVFGGLSQPQHF. DNA of the CDR3: TGTGCCAGCAGCTTAGGGGTCTTCGGGGGACTGAGTCAGCCCCAGCATTTT. Full variable domain (rest looked up from reference TRBV7-2 and TRBJ1-5): GAGVSQSPSNKVTEKGKDVELRCDPISGHTALYWYRQSLGQGLEFLIYFQGNSAPDKSGLPSDRFSAERTGGSVSTLTIQRTQQEDSAVYLCASSLGVFGGLSQPQHFGDGTRLSIL.

This clone was detected only a few times. This chain links TRBV15 with TRBJ1-1, with D tentatively TRBD1 (5 bases). CDR1 is LNHNV and CDR2 is YYDKDF in the germline V gene (reference sequence). This CDR3 spans 15 amino acids. The ends were cut back, 2 bases at V and 1 base at J, with 11 bases in the middle. As DNA, the CDR3 is TGTGCCACCAGCAGATACCTCGGACAGAACACTGAAGCTTTCTTT. Protein: CATSRYLGQNTEAFF.

This clone has ten or more counts. V gene TRBV29-1 combines with J gene TRBJ2-7, with D possibly TRBD1 on 5 matching bases. The germline V and J ends were trimmed by 7 bases and 6 bases, with 19 bases remaining between them. Germline V lookup: CDR1 SQVTM, CDR2 ANQGSEA. The CDR3 extends over 13 amino acids. CDR3 in amino acids: CSGSRAGLGEQYF. The CDR3 region has the DNA TGCAGCGGAAGTAGGGCAGGGTTGGGCGAGCAGTACTTC.

This clone was seen repeatedly, ten times or more. The chain has TRBV28 and TRBJ1-6; 8 bases are a match to TRBD1. This CDR3 comprises 15 residues. The germline gives CDR1 MDHEN, CDR2 SYDVKM. The V and J ends lost 8 bases and 8 bases, in that order; junction bases with no gene match: 11. Here the CDR3 DNA reads TGTGCCAGCGGACGTCTCACAGGGGGTTATTCACCCCTCCACTTT. This sequence encodes CASGRLTGGYSPLHF. Looking up the rest from reference TRBV28 and TRBJ1-6 gives the full variable domain: DVKVTQSSRYLVKRTGEKVFLECVQDMDHENMFWYRQDPGLGLRLIYFSYDVKMKEKGDIPEGYSVSREKKERFSLILESASTNQTSMYLCASGRLTGGYSPLHFGNGTRLTVT.

This clone was counted a few times. The chain combines TRBV28 with TRBJ2-4, with a possible D match to TRBD2 (5 bases). V shed 3 bases and J shed 13 bases, with 16 bases lying between them. Germline-derived CDR1 and CDR2 are MDHEN and SYDVKM. The CDR3 consists of 13 residues. This CDR3 is CASSLGALAWQYF. In DNA form, the CDR3 reads TGTGCCAGCAGTTTGGGAGCCCTAGCCTGGCAGTACTTC.

The V call is TRBV6-6, the J call TRBJ2-3; 8 nucleotides agree with TRBD2. Germline assignment: CDR1 MNHNY and CDR2 SVGAGI (reference sequence). After removal of 2 bases from V and 4 bases from J, the junction contained 8 bases not matched to a gene. The CDR3 is made up of 16 amino acids. The CDR3 reads CASSYASGGISDTQYF. CDR3 nucleotides: TGTGCCAGCAGTTACGCTTCGGGAGGGATCTCAGATACGCAGTATTTT.

The chain combines TRBV5-4 with TRBJ2-5, with TRBD2 as a possible D gene (6 bases). Germline-derived CDR1 and CDR2 are SGHNT and YYREEE (reference sequence). Trimming removed 3 bases from V and 4 bases from J, with 16 bases in between. The CDR3 extends over 15 amino acids. The CDR3 loop reads CASSSPPSGGETQYF. The CDR3 DNA follows: TGTGCCAGCAGCTCGCCCCCGTCCGGGGGAGAGACCCAGTACTTC.

This clone has a handful of counts. The J gene is TRBJ2-7, the V gene TRBV18, with 9 positions matching TRBD2. V trimming: 2 bases; J trimming: 6 bases; junction bases outside the gene matches: 2. CDR1 is KGHSH and CDR2 is LQKENI in the germline V gene. This CDR3 spans 13 amino acids. CDR3 in DNA: TGTGCCAGCTCACCAGGAGCGGGAGGCGAGCAGTACTTC. Its protein is CASSPGAGGEQYF. The full variable domain, its missing parts supplied by reference TRBV18 and TRBJ2-7, is NAGVMQNPRHLVRRRGQEARLRCSPMKGHSHVYWYRQLPEEGLKFMVYLQKENIIDESGMPKERFSAEFPKEGPSILRIQQVVRGDSAAYFCASSPGAGGEQYFGPGTRLTVT.

The V and J genes are TRBV5-4 and TRBJ1-1, with 7 nucleotides matching TRBD1. The length of the CDR3 is 17 residues. V shed 4 bases and J 5 bases; nucleotides not matched to a gene: 17. Per germline, CDR1 SGHNT and CDR2 YYREEE (reference sequence). CDR3 loop: CASSRPPRQGRITEAFF. The CDR3 DNA is TGTGCCAGCAGCCGCCCGCCTCGACAGGGAAGGATTACTGAAGCTTTCTTT.

The sample holds a few counts of this clone. The chain recombines TRBV2 with TRBJ1-2; 9 positions agree with TRBD1. J gave up 6 bases and V 4 bases, and 6 bases lay outside the gene matches. This CDR3 comprises 14 residues. Germline values: CDR1 SNHLY, CDR2 FYNNEI. The CDR3 is CASSGQGDLNGYTF. CDR3 coding DNA: TGTGCCAGCAGTGGACAGGGGGATTTGAATGGCTACACCTTC.